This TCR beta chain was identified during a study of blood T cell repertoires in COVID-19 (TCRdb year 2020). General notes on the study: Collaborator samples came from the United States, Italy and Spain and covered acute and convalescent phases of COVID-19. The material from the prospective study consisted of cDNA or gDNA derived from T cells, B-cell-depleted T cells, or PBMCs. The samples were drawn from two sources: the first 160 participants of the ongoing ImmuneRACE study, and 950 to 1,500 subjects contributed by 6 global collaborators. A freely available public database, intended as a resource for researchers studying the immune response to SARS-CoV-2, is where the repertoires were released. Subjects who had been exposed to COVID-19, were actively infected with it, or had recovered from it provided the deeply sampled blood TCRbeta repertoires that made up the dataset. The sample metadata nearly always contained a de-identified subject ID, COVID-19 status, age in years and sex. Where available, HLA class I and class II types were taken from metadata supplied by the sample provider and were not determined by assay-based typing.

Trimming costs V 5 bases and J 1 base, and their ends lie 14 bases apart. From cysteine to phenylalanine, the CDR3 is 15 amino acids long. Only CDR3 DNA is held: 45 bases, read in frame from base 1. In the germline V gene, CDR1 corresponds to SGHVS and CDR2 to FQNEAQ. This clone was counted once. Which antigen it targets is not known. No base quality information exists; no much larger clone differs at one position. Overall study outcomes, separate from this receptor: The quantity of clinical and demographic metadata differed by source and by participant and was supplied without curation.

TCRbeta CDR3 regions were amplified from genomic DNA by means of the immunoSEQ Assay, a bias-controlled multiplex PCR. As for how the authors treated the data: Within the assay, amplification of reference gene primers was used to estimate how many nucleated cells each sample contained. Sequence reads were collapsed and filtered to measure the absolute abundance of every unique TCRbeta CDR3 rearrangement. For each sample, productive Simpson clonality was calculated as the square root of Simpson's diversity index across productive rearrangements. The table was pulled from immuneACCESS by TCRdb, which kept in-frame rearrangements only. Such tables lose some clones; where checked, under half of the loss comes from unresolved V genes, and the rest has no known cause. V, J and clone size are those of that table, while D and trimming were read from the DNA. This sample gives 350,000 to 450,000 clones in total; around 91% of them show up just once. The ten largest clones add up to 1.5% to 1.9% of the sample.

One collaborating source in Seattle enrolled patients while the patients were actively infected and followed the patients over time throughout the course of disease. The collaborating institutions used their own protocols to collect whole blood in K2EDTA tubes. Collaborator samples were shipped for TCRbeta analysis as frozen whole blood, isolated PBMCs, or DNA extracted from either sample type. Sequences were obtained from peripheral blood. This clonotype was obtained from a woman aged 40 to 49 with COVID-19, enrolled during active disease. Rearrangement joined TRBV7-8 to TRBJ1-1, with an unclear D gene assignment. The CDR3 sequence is CASSPPGWGNTEAFF. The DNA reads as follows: TGTGCCAGCAGCCCGCCGGGGTGGGGGAACACTGAAGCTTTCTTT.